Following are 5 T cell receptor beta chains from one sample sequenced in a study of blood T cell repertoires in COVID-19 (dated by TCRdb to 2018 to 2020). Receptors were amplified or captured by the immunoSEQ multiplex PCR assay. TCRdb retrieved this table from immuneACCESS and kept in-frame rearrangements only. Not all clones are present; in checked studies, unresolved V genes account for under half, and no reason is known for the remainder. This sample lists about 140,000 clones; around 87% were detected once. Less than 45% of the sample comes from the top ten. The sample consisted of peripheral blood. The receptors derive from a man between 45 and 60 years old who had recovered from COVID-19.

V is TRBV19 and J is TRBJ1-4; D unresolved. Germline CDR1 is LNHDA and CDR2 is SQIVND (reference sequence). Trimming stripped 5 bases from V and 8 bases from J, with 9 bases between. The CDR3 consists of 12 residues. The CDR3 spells CASSPRGEKLFF. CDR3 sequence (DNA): TGTGCCAGTAGTCCCCGGGGAGAAAAACTGTTTTTT. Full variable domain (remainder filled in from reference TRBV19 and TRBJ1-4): DGGITQSPKYLFRKEGQNVTLSCEQNLNHDAMYWYRQDPGQGLRLIYYSQIVNDFQKGDIAEGYSVSREKKESFPLTVTSAQKNPTAFYLCASSPRGEKLFFGSGTQLSVL.

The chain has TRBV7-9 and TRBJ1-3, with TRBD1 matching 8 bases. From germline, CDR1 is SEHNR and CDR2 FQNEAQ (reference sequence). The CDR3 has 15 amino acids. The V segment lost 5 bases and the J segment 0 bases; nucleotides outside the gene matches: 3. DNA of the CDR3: TGTGCCAGCAGCCCGGGGACAGGCTCTGGAAACACCATATATTTT. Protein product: CASSPGTGSGNTIYF.

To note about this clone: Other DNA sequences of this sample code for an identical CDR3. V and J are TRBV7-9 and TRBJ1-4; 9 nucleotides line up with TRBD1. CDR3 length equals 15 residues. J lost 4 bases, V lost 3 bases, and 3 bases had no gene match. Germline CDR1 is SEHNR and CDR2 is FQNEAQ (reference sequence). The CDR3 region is CASSFPGQGNEKLFF. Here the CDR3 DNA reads TGTGCCAGCAGCTTCCCGGGACAGGGTAATGAAAAACTGTTTTTT.

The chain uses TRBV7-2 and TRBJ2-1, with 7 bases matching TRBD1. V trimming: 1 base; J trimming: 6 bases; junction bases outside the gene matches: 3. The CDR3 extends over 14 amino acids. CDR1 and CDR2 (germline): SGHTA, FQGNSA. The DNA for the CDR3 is TGTGCCAGCAGCTTAGGTCGACAGGGCAATGAGCAGTTCTTC. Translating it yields CASSLGRQGNEQFF. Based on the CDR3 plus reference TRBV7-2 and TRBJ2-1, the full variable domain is GAGVSQSPSNKVTEKGKDVELRCDPISGHTALYWYRQSLGQGLEFLIYFQGNSAPDKSGLPSDRFSAERTGGSVSTLTIQRTQQEDSAVYLCASSLGRQGNEQFFGPGTRLTVL.

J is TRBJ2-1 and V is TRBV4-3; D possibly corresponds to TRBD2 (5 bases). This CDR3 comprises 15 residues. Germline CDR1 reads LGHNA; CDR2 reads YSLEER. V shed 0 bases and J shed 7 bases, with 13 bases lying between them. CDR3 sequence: CASSQDRNRGNEQFF. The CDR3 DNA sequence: TGCGCCAGCAGCCAAGATCGGAACCGGGGAAATGAGCAGTTCTTC.